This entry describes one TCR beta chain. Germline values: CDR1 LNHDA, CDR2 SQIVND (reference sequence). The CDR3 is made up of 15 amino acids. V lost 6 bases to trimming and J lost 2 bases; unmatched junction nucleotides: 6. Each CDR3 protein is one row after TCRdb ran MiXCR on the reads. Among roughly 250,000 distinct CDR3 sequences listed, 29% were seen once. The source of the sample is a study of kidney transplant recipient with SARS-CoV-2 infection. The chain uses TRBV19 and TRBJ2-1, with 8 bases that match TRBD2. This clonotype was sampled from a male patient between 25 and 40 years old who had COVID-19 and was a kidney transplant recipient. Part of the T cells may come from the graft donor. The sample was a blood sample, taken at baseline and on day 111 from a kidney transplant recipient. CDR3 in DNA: TGTGCCAGTAGATTGACTAGCGTGACCTACAATGAGCAGTTCTTC. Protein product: CASRLTSVTYNEQFF. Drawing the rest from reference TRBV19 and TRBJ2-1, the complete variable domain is DGGITQSPKYLFRKEGQNVTLSCEQNLNHDAMYWYRQDPGQGLRLIYYSQIVNDFQKGDIAEGYSVSREKKESFPLTVTSAQKNPTAFYLCASRLTSVTYNEQFFGPGTRLTVL.